This T cell receptor beta chain was observed in a study of T-cell memory formation after mild COVID-19 (dated by TCRdb to 2020 to 2022). In the study overall: TCR sequence clusters from the two donors were found to be largely donor specific. Two young, previously healthy adult volunteers, one female and one male, were included in the cohort. T-cell clones expanding and contracting after mild COVID-19 in a couple of donors were tracked by longitudinal TCRalpha and TCRbeta repertoire sequencing.

Sequencer: Illumina NovaSeq 6000. cDNA libraries for TCRalpha and TCRbeta were prepared by 5'RACE using constant-segment primers, with sample barcodes and unique molecular identifiers added. Trizol reagent was used to extract RNA from every sample. Amplification of the libraries took two PCR steps, and the second step added a second sample barcode plus Illumina TruSeq adapters. Libraries were sequenced on an Illumina NovaSeq with 2 x 150 bp paired-end reads. Per the authors' processing: Reads were demultiplexed and collapsed into UMI-guided consensus sequences with migec v1.2.7. Using mixcr v2.1.11, UMI consensuses were aligned to TRA and TRB V and J templates and then assembled into clonotypes. A clonotype was counted as expanded or contracted only if both edgeR and NoisET called the change significant, with noise models trained on biological replicates. For edgeR calls, the thresholds were a false discovery rate-adjusted p below 0.01 and a log2 fold-change of 1. As an exploratory analysis of dynamics, max-normalized trajectories of the 1000 most abundant clonotypes were examined by PCA with hierarchical clustering. The CD4 or CD8 phenotype of responding clones was assigned using the separately sequenced CD4+ and CD8+ repertoires. TCRdb passed the public sequencing reads through fastp at Q25 and MiXCR, retaining productive beta sequences. Identical CDR3 protein sequences are pooled into one entry, listed with their most common genes and DNA. These V and J calls derive from TCRdb rather than the authors' analysis. This sample lists 380,000 or so distinct CDR3 sequences; roughly 13% were detected once. The ten largest account for 20% to 25% of the sample.

Ficoll-Paque density gradient centrifugation was the method used to isolate PBMCs. Worth noting for this clonotype: Its antigen remains unidentified. There are no base qualities to consult, and no much larger clone falls within one base.

Measured from the cysteine to the phenylalanine, the CDR3 is 14 residues long. The CDR3 DNA has 42 bases and is translated from base 1. Looking up the germline V gene (reference sequence) yields CDR1 DFQATT and CDR2 SNEGSKA. At the junction V is shortened by 5 bases and J by 1 base, with 12 bases in between. The paper's findings and limits, for the study overall: Whether the second-wave clones peaking on day 37 were SARS-CoV-2 specific was not confirmed. Contracting CD4+ clones turned up mainly in the CM and EM memory subsets, whereas EMRA was where CD8+ clones were enriched. Only a couple of mild cases were covered in the study, and larger cohorts including severe cases with pre-infection samples were considered necessary. Clones contracting from day 15 to 85 had balanced CD4/CD8 phenotypes, while a second wave expanding from day 15 to 37 was biased towards CD4+. The detection of some responding clones in pre-infection memory suggests that pre-existing cross-reactive memory T cells joined the SARS-CoV-2 response.

Rearrangement joined TRBV20-1 to TRBJ1-5; TRBD1 is possibly the D segment (5 matching bases). Sequencing was done on a sample of PBMCs or a T cell subset sorted from them (not recorded which). This receptor was taken from a man aged 18 to 29 who had mild COVID-19 (a few samples of this study predate the infection). The sample titles of this study are shuffled in the database, so cell type and time point are left out; the donor was told from shared clones. This receptor carries the CDR3 CSAFQGFSNQPQHF. The DNA reads as follows: TGCAGTGCTTTCCAGGGATTCAGCAATCAGCCCCAGCATTTT.